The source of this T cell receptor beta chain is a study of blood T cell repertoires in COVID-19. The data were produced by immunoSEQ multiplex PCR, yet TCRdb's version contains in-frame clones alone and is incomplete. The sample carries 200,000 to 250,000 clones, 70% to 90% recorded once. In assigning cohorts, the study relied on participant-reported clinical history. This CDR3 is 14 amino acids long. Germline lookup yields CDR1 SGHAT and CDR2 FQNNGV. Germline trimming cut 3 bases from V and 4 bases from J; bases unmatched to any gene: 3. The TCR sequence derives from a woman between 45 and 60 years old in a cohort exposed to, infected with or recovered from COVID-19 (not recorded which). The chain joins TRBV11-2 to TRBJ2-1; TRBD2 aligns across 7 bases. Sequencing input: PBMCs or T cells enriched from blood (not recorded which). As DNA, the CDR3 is TGTGCCAGCAGCTTTACGGGACTATACAATGAGCAGTTCTTC. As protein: CASSFTGLYNEQFF.